This T cell receptor (beta chain) was sequenced in a study of cytomegalovirus exposure and HLA in healthy donors. Whole-study context: Counted in an early data release were about 80 million unique TCRs from HLA-typed donors.

PCR amplification relied on 60 Vbeta primers (plus 13 Jbeta primers). Using immunoSEQ multiplex PCR, the repertoire was profiled, and TCRdb retains in-frame clones only, with some absent. The table has roughly 120,000 clones, about four fifths seen once. To note about this clone: Its antigen is undetermined.

Study observations and caveats: Later, an analysis found that common viral pathogens appeared to be linked with several of the most significant clusters.

The sequenced sample was PBMCs. This receptor was identified in a man aged 18 to 35 in good health and CMV-seronegative.

The CDR3 sequence is CASSFIDRTRNYEQYF. CDR3 DNA sequence: TGTGCCAGCAGCTTTATCGACAGGACTCGAAACTACGAGCAGTACTTC. This rearrangement joins TRBV5-8 to TRBJ2-7, with D possibly being TRBD1 (6 bases). This CDR3 region has 16 residues. Trimming took 2 bases from V and 3 from J, leaving 18 bases between them. The germline gives CDR1 SGHTS, CDR2 YDEGEE.